This T cell receptor beta chain emerged from a study of long-term antiretroviral therapy in people with HIV. Each HIV-infected participant was given treatment in the United States. The V gene lost 4 bases and the J gene lost 4 bases, with 11 bases spanning the gap. The germline V gene encodes CDR1 MDHEN and CDR2 SYDVKM. This CDR3 is built from 14 residues. In its sample, this clone was seen a few times. Its target is not known. Samples were assayed with immunoSEQ v3.0 at survey level. Sequencing targeted about 40,000-55,000 T-cell genomes per sample. TCRdb's table, derived via immunoSEQ multiplex PCR, lists solely in-frame clones and lacks some. The sample shows roughly 15,000 clones, 80% to 85% of them seen only once. Study-level results: Once patients were on ART, diversity went higher but still fell short of transplant donor controls. Pre-ART-expanded clones dominated the repertoire at all time points.

Specimen: unsorted PBMCs, collected 1.8 years before starting antiretroviral therapy. The clonotype originates from a woman in her forties with HIV. This chain links TRBV28 with TRBJ1-3; D gene uncertain. CDR3 DNA sequence: TGTGCCAGCAGTTCAAGGGTATTAGGAAACACCATATATTTT. Residues: CASSSRVLGNTIYF.